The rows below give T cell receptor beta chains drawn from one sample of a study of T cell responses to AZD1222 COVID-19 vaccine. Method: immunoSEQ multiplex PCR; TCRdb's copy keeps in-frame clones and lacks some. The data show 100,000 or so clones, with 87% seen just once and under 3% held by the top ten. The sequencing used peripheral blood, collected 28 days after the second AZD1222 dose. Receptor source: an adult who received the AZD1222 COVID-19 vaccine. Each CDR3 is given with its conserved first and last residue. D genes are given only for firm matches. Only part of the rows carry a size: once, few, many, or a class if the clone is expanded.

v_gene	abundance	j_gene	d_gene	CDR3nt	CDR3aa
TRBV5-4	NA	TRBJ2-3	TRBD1	TGTGCCAGCAGCTCCTCCCGGGACAGGCGCACAGATACGCAGTATTTT	CASSSSRDRRTDTQYF
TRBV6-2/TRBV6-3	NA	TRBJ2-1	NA	TGTGCCAGCAGTCAGACCCTTAGCTCCTACAATGAGCAGTTCTTC	CASSQTLSSYNEQFF
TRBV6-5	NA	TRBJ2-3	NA	TGTGCCAGCAGTCTCTACGAGGGTTCAGATACGCAGTATTTT	CASSLYEGSDTQYF
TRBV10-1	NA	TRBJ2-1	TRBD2	TGCGCCAGCTGTCCCGGCGAGCCGGGACTAGCGTTTCACAATGAGCAGTTCTTC	CASCPGEPGLAFHNEQFF
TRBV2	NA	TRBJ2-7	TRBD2	TGTGCCAGCAGTGAGTCAGCGGGAGCGGGAGAGGAGCAGTACTTC	CASSESAGAGEEQYF
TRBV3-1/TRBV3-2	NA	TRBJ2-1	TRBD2	TGTGCCAGCAGCCAAGGGTTATGGGGACTAGCGGGAGGTGAGCAGTTCTTC	CASSQGLWGLAGGEQFF
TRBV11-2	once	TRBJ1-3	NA	TGTGCCAGCAGAGTCTCGTTGGTCTCTGGAAACACCATATATTTT	CASRVSLVSGNTIYF
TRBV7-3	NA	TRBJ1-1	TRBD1	TGTGCCAGCAGTAGTTCAGGGGGCCCGAACACTGAAGCTTTCTTT	CASSSSGGPNTEAFF
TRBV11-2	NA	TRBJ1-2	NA	TGTGCCAGCAGCTCCCGACAGCTTAACTATGGCTACACCTTC	CASSSRQLNYGYTF
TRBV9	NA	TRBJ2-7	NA	TGTGCCAGCGGCCCTGCGGACGAGCAGTACTTC	CASGPADEQYF
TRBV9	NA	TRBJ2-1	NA	TGTGCCAGCAGCCCGTCGTTACTAGAGGGTGAGCAGTTCTTC	CASSPSLLEGEQFF
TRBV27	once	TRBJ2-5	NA	TGTGCCAGCTCCTCTGGCGCGGAGACCCAGTACTTC	CASSSGAETQYF
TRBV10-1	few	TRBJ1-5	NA	TGCGCCAGCAGTGGGGTGGTAGGCAATCAGCCCCAGCATTTT	CASSGVVGNQPQHF
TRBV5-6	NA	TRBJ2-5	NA	TGTGCCAGCAGCTTAGTTGGCGGGGCCGAGTGGACCCAGTACTTC	CASSLVGGAEWTQYF
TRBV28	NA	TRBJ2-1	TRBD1	TGTGCCAGTTCAACCGGACAGGGGGCATGGGAGCAGTTCTTC	CASSTGQGAWEQFF
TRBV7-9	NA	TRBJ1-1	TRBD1	TGTGCCAGCAGCTTATCTCAGGGGGTCACTGAAGCTTTCTTT	CASSLSQGVTEAFF
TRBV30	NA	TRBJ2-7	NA	TGTGCCTGGAGTGTAGGAGCGTCCTACGAGCAGTACTTC	CAWSVGASYEQYF
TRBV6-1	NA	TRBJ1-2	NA	TGTGCCAGCAGTGATACCCTCTATGGCTACACCTTC	CASSDTLYGYTF
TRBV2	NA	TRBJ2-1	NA	TGTGCCAGCATGCTAGCGTTTGAGCAGTTCTTC	CASMLAFEQFF
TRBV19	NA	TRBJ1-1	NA	TGTGCCAGTAGTAATACGGCGAACACTGAAGCTTTCTTT	CASSNTANTEAFF
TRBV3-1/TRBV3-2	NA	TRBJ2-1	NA	TGTGCCAGCAGCCAAGATCTTGTTGGGAGACAGCAGTTCTTC	CASSQDLVGRQQFF
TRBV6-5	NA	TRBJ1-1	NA	TGTGCCAGCAGACAAGGGGACATTGAAGCTTTCTTT	CASRQGDIEAFF
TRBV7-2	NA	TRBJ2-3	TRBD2	TGTGCCAGCATCCTACTATCTAGCGGAGCCCTGCGGGGTACGCAGTATTTT	CASILLSSGALRGTQYF
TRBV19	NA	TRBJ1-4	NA	TGTGCCAGTAGTATAACGAGTGCAACTAATGAAAAACTGTTTTTT	CASSITSATNEKLFF
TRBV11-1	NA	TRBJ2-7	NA	TGTGCCAGCAGCCCACTTACACTAAGCTCCTACGAGCAGTACTTC	CASSPLTLSSYEQYF
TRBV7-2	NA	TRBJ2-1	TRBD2	TGTGCCAGCAGTCTGAACGGACTAGATTACAATGAGCAGTTCTTC	CASSLNGLDYNEQFF
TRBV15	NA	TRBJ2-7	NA	TGTGCCACCAGCAGGTTACGGCGGGGGCACGAGCAGTACTTC	CATSRLRRGHEQYF
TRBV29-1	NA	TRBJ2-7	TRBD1	TGCAGCGTGAGGGGGGACAGGGGTTTGCACTTC	CSVRGDRGLHF
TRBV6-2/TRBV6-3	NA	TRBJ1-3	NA	TGTGCCAGCAGTTACTCGGCCTCCCGTGGAAACACCATATATTTT	CASSYSASRGNTIYF
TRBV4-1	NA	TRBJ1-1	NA	TGCGCCAGCAGCCAACCCAGGGAGTCCGGGACCAGGCTGAACACTGAAGCTTTCTTT	CASSQPRESGTRLNTEAFF
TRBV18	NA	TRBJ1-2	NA	TGTGCCAGCTCACCCGACGGTTCTATTGGCTACACCTTC	CASSPDGSIGYTF
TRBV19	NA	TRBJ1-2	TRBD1	TGTGCCAGTAGTACGCGCCCGACAGGGGTGTTTATAGGCTACACCTTC	CASSTRPTGVFIGYTF
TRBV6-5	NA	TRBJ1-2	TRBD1	TGTGCCAGCAGTAGACAGGGTAGAGGTGGCTACACCTTC	CASSRQGRGGYTF
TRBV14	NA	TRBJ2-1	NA	TGTGCCAGCAGCCAAGGGGTGGGGGTCTACAATGAGCAGTTCTTC	CASSQGVGVYNEQFF
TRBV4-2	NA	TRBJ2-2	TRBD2	TGTGCCAGCAGCCTGGGACTAGCGGAAAACACCGGGGAGCTGTTTTTT	CASSLGLAENTGELFF
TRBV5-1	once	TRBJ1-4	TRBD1	TGCGCCAGCAGCGGGCACAGGGGGACTAATGAAAAACTGTTTTTT	CASSGHRGTNEKLFF
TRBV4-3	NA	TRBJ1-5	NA	TGCGCCAGCAGCCAAGCTTCGTTGGGGGCAGAAGGATATAGCAATCAGCCCCAGCATTTT	CASSQASLGAEGYSNQPQHF
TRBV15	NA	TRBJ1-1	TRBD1	TGTGCCACCACCCAACGGGGGACAGCTCTGAAAGCTTTCTTT	CATTQRGTALKAFF
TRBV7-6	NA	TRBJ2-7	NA	TGTGCCAGCAGCTCGAACTACGAGCAGTACTTC	CASSSNYEQYF
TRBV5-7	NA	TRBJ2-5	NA	TGTGCCAGCAGGTCTTCCAGGGGAACAGAGACCCAGTACTTC	CASRSSRGTETQYF
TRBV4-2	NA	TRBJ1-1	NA	TGTGCCAGCAGCCAAATAAGGTCCGGGAACACTGAAGCTTTCTTT	CASSQIRSGNTEAFF
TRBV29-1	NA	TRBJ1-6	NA	TGCAGCGTTCTCGAAGGCTATAATTCACCCCTCCACTTT	CSVLEGYNSPLHF
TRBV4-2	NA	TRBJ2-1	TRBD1	TGTGCCAGCAGCCAACTTGGACAGGGGGGTTACAATGAGCAGTTCTTC	CASSQLGQGGYNEQFF
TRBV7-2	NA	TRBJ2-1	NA	TGTGCCAGCAGCTTCACGGAGCGGCGCTACAATGAGCAGTTCTTC	CASSFTERRYNEQFF
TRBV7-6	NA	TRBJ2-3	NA	TGTGCCAGCAGCTCCAGGGGCGACACAGATACGCAGTATTTT	CASSSRGDTDTQYF
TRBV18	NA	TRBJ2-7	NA	TGTGCCAGCTCACCACAGCGGGACAGTTACTACGAGCAGTACTTC	CASSPQRDSYYEQYF
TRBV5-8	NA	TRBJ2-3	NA	TGTGCCAGCACCAAACGAGAGGGATCAGATACGCAGTATTTT	CASTKREGSDTQYF
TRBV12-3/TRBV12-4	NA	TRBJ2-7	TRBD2	TGTGCCAGCAACTTAGCGGGAATGTACGAGCAGTACTTC	CASNLAGMYEQYF
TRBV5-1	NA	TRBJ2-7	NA	TGCGCCAGCAGGGGACGTTCTTCCTACGAGCAGTACTTC	CASRGRSSYEQYF
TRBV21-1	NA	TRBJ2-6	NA	TGTGCCAGCAGCAAACAGGGTTGGTGGGTCATTGGGGCCAACGTCCTGACTTTC	CASSKQGWWVIGANVLTF
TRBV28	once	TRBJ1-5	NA	TGTGCCAGCAGTTTATCTAAGATGTGGGCTCAGCCCCAGCATTTT	CASSLSKMWAQPQHF
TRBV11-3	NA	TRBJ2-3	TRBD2	TGTGCCAGCAGCTTAGGTAGCGGGAGCGGGTCAGATACGCAGTATTTT	CASSLGSGSGSDTQYF
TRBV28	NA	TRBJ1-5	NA	TGTGCCAGCAGTCGGCGGGGTAGCAATCAGCCCCAGCATTTT	CASSRRGSNQPQHF
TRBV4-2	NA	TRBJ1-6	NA	TGTGCCAGCAGCCAAGATCCCTATTCCGGGGGGAGTTCACCCCTCCACTTT	CASSQDPYSGGSSPLHF
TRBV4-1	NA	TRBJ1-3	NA	TGCGCCAGCAGCCAAGCGCGGGGGATGGGGCGGAACACCATATATTTT	CASSQARGMGRNTIYF
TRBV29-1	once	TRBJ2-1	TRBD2	TGCAGCGTTGTTCATGGCGGGAGGCACAATGAGCAGTTCTTC	CSVVHGGRHNEQFF
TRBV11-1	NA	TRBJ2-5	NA	TGTGCCAGCAGCCCTGACAGCTTTGGAGAGACCCAGTACTTC	CASSPDSFGETQYF
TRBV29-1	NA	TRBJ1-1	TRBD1	TGCAGCGTTGAAATGAGGGGGCCGAATGAAGCTTTCTTT	CSVEMRGPNEAFF
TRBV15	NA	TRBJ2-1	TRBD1	TGTGCCACTAGACCTGGGCAGGGGGCGGTCAATGAGCAGTTCTTC	CATRPGQGAVNEQFF
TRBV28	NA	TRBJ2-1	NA	TGTGCCAGCAGTTTACTCAATGAGCAGTTCTTC	CASSLLNEQFF